A selection of T cell receptor beta chains follows, all from one sample in a study of blood T cell repertoires in COVID-19. Clones were read by immunoSEQ multiplex PCR, and TCRdb kept only the in-frame ones, dropping some. The data contain about 73,000 clones, 73% of them singletons. Sequencing was performed on peripheral blood. The receptors were gathered from a man aged 55 to 70 with acute or convalescent COVID-19. The CDR3 runs from the conserved cysteine through the conserved F or W. The D gene is left open where the match is weak. Clone size appears in some rows only: once, few, many, or a class for an expanded clone.

size: NA; J: TRBJ1-6; V: TRBV30; D: TRBD1; DNA: TGTGCCTGGAGTACCTGGACAGGGGGCGGTTCACCCCTCCACTTT; CDR3: CAWSTWTGGGSPLHF
size: NA; J: TRBJ1-2; V: TRBV11-2; D: TRBD1; DNA: TGTGCCAGCAGTCCGACAGGGGGCCCCCTCTATGGCTACACCTTC; CDR3: CASSPTGGPLYGYTF
size: NA; J: TRBJ2-6; V: TRBV9; D: NA; DNA: TGTGCCAGCAGCCCCCTCGGGGCCAACGTCCTGACTTTC; CDR3: CASSPLGANVLTF
size: NA; J: TRBJ2-2; V: TRBV10-1; D: TRBD2; DNA: TGCGCCAGCAGTGATGGGGGGGGCACCGGGGAGCTGTTTTTT; CDR3: CASSDGGGTGELFF
size: NA; J: TRBJ2-1; V: TRBV7-8; D: NA; DNA: TGTGCCAGCAGCTTAGCCCGGAGCAATGAGCAGTTCTTC; CDR3: CASSLARSNEQFF
size: few; J: TRBJ1-1; V: TRBV6-5; D: NA; DNA: TGTGCCAGCAGTCCCAATGCAAGACAGGCCGAAGCTTTCTTT; CDR3: CASSPNARQAEAFF
size: few; J: TRBJ2-5; V: TRBV21-1; D: NA; DNA: TGTGCCAGCAGTCAGGGGGCGAGGGAGACCCAGTACTTC; CDR3: CASSQGARETQYF
size: NA; J: TRBJ1-2; V: TRBV9; D: NA; DNA: TGTGCCAGCAGCGTCGGGACAAGTTATGGCTACACCTTC; CDR3: CASSVGTSYGYTF
size: NA; J: TRBJ1-3; V: TRBV10-3; D: NA; DNA: TGTGCCATCAGTGACCCTCTGGGGGCCTCGGGAAACACCATATATTTT; CDR3: CAISDPLGASGNTIYF
size: NA; J: TRBJ2-3; V: TRBV4-1; D: TRBD2; DNA: TGCGCCAGCAGCCAACCGGGACTAGCCACAGATACGCAGTATTTT; CDR3: CASSQPGLATDTQYF
size: NA; J: TRBJ1-4; V: TRBV28; D: TRBD1; DNA: TGTGCCAGCAGTACAACGGGACAGGGGCATGAAAAACTGTTTTTT; CDR3: CASSTTGQGHEKLFF
size: NA; J: TRBJ1-2; V: TRBV25-1; D: NA; DNA: TGTGCCAGCAGTGAGGGGGCCAGCCGTTACTATGGCTACACCTTC; CDR3: CASSEGASRYYGYTF
size: NA; J: TRBJ2-3; V: TRBV30; D: TRBD1; DNA: TGTGCCTGGGGGACAGGGGGCACCCCAGATACGCAGTATTTT; CDR3: CAWGTGGTPDTQYF
size: medium-sized; J: TRBJ2-7; V: TRBV27; D: TRBD2; DNA: TGTGCCAGCAGTTTCTCTAGCGGGAGCTACGAGCAGTACTTC; CDR3: CASSFSSGSYEQYF
size: many; J: TRBJ1-5; V: TRBV6-6; D: NA; DNA: TGTGCCAGCAGTTACAGTGGGGCCAATCAGCCCCAGCATTTT; CDR3: CASSYSGANQPQHF
size: few; J: TRBJ1-3; V: TRBV5-6; D: NA; DNA: TGTGCCAGCAGCAACTACGGAAACACCATATATTTT; CDR3: CASSNYGNTIYF
size: NA; J: TRBJ2-7; V: TRBV11-2; D: NA; DNA: TGTGCCAGCAGCCTCCTGACGTTAGAGGATTACGAGCAGTACTTC; CDR3: CASSLLTLEDYEQYF
size: NA; J: TRBJ1-5; V: TRBV28; D: NA; DNA: TGTGCCAGCAGTTCCGGACACGATAGCAATCAGCCCCAGCATTTT; CDR3: CASSSGHDSNQPQHF
size: NA; J: TRBJ1-1; V: TRBV11-2; D: NA; DNA: TGTGCCAGCAGCTTAGAGTTTGAGGGCCGGACTTTCTTT; CDR3: CASSLEFEGRTFF
size: NA; J: TRBJ2-1; V: TRBV25-1; D: NA; DNA: TGTGCCAGCAGTGAATGGGAGGTTCAGAAGCAGTTCTTC; CDR3: CASSEWEVQKQFF
size: NA; J: TRBJ2-7; V: TRBV6-5; D: TRBD1; DNA: TGTGCCAGCAGTCCCGGGGGGACAGGGAGGGGCGAGCAGTACTTC; CDR3: CASSPGGTGRGEQYF
size: once; J: TRBJ2-7; V: TRBV10-3; D: NA; DNA: TGTGCCATATTAGCGGCAAGCTACGAGCAGTACTTC; CDR3: CAILAASYEQYF
size: NA; J: TRBJ2-3; V: TRBV7-3; D: TRBD2; DNA: TGTGCCAGCAGCCCCACGAGGGGCGGGAGCGGCACAGATACGCAGTATTTT; CDR3: CASSPTRGGSGTDTQYF
size: NA; J: TRBJ2-3; V: TRBV5-1; D: NA; DNA: TGCGCCAGCAGCTTATCGGTCGGGGGCACAGATACGCAGTATTTT; CDR3: CASSLSVGGTDTQYF